This TCR beta chain comes out of a study of post-analysis software for immune sequencing data. Whole-study results and caveats: Same-batch preparations were strongly co-clustered by F measure. TRBV segments more frequent in patients than in controls numbered roughly 5 and included TRBV5-6, TRBV5-1 and TRBV20-1.

TCR beta libraries were prepared from cDNA with unique molecular identifiers. A single record per CDR3 protein comes from TCRdb applying MiXCR to the PCR reads. Of 400,000 to 500,000 distinct CDR3 sequences in the sample, more than 30% were seen once. In the case of this clonotype: Its target is unknown.

Germline CDR1 reads DFQATT; CDR2 reads SNEGSKA (reference sequence). The CDR3 is 22 amino acids. V trimming: 6 bases; J trimming: 3 bases; junction bases outside the gene matches: 28. J is TRBJ2-1 and V is TRBV20-1, with TRBD2 identical over 11 bases. This TCR was sampled from a girl between 2 and 10 years old with multiple sclerosis. The sequenced material came from blood. The CDR3 spells CSAPPTEAGTYSGRAFYNEQFF. In DNA form, the CDR3 reads TGCAGTGCACCGCCAACGGAGGCCGGGACCTATAGCGGGAGGGCCTTCTACAATGAGCAGTTCTTC.